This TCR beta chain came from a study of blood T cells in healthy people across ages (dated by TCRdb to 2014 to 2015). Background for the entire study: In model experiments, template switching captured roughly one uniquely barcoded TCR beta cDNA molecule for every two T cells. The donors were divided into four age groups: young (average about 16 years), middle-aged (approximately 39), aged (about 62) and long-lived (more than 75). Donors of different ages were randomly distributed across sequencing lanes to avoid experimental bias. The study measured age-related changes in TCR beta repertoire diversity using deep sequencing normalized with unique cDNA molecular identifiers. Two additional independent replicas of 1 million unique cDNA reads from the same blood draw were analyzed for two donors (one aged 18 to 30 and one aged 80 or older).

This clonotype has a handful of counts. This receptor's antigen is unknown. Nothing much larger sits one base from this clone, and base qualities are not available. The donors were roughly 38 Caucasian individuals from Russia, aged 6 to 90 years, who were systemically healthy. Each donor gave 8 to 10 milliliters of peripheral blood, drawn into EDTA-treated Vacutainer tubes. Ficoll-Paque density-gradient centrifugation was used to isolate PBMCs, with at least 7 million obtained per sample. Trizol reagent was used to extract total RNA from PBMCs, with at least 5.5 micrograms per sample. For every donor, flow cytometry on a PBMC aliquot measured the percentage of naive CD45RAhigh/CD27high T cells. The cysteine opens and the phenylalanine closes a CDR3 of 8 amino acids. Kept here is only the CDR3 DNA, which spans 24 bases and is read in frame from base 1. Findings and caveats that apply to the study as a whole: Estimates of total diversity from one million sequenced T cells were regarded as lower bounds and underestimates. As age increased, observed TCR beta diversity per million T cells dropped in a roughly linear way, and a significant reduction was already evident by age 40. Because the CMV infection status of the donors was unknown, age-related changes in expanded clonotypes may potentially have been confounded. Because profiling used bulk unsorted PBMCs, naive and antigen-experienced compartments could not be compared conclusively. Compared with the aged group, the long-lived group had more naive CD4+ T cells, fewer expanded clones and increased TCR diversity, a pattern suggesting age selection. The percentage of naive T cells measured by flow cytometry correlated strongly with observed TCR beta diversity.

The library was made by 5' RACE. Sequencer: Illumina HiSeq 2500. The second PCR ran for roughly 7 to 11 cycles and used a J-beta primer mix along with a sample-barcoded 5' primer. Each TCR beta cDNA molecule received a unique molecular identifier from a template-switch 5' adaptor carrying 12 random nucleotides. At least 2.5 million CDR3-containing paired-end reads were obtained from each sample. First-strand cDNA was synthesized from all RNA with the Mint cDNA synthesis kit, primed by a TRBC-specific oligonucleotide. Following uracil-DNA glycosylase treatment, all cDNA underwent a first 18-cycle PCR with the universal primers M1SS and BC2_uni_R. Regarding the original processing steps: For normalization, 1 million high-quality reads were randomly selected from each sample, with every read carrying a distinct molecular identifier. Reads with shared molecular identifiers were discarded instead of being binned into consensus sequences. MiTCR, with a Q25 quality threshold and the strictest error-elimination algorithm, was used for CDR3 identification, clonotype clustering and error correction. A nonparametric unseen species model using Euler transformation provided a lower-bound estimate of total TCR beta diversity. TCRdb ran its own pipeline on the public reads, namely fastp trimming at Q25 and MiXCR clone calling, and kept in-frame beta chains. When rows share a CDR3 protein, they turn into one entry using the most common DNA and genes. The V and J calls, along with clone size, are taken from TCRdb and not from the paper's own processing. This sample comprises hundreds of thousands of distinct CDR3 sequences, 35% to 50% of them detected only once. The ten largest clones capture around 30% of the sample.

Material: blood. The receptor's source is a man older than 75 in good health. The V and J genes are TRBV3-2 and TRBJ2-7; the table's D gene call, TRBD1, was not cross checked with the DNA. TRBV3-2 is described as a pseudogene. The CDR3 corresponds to CARGAQYF. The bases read TGTGCCAGGGGGGCCCAGTACTTC.